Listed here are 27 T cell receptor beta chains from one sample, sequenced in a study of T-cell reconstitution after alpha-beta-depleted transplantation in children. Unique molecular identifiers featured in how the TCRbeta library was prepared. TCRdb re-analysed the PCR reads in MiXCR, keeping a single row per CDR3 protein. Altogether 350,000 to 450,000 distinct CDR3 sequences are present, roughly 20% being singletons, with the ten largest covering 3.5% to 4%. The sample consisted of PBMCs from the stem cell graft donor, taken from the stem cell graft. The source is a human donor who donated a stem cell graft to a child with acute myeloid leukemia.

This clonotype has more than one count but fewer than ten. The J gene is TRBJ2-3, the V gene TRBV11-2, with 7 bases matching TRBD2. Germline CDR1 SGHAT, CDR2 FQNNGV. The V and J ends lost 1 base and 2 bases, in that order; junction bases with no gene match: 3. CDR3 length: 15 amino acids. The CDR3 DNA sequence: TGTGCCAGCAGCTTAGCGGGAGGTTTCACAGATACGCAGTATTTT. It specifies CASSLAGGFTDTQYF.

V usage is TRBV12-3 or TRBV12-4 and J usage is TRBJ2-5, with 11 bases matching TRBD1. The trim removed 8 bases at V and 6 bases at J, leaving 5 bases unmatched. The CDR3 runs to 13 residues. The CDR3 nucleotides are TGTGCCAGCCGAGGACAGGGGGCTCAGACCCAGTACTTC. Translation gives CASRGQGAQTQYF.

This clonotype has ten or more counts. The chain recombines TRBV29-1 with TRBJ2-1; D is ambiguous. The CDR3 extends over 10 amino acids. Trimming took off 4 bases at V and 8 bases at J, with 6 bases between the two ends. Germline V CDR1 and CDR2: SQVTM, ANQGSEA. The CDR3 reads CSVGIDEQFF. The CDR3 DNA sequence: TGCAGCGTTGGGATAGATGAGCAGTTCTTC.

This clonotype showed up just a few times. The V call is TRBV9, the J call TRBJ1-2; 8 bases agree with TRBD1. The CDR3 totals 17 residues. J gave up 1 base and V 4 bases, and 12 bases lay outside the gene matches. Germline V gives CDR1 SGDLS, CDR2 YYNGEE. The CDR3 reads CASSPTPGGRGNYGYTF. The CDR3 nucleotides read TGTGCCAGCAGCCCAACCCCAGGGGGCAGGGGTAACTATGGCTACACCTTC.

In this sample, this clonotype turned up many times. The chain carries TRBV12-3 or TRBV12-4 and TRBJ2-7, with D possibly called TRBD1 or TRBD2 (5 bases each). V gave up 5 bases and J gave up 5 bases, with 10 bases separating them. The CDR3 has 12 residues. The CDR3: CASSPGPDEQYF. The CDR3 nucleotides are TGTGCCAGCAGTCCGGGACCTGACGAGCAGTACTTC.

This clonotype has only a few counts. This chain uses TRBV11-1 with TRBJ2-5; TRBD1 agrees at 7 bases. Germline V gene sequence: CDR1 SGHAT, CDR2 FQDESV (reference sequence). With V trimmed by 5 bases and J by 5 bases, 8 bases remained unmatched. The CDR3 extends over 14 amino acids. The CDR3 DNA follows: TGTGCCAGCAGCCAGGGACAGACGGAGGAGACCCAGTACTTC. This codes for CASSQGQTEETQYF. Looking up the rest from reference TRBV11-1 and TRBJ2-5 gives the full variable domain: EAEVAQSPRYKITEKSQAVAFWCDPISGHATLYWYRQILGQGPELLVQFQDESVVDDSQLPKDRFSAERLKGVDSTLKIQPAELGDSAMYLCASSQGQTEETQYFGPGTRLLVL.

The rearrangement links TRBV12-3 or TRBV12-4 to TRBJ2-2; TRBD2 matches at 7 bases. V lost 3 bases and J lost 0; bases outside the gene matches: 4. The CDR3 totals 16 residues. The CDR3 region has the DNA TGTGCCAGCAGTTTGGGGGGGGTGCCGAACACCGGGGAGCTGTTTTTT. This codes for CASSLGGVPNTGELFF.

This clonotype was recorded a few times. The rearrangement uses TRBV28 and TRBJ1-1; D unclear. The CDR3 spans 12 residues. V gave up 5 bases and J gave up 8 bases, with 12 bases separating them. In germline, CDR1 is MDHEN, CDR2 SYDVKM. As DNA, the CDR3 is TGTGCCAGCAGTCCGTGGAAGGGAGAAGCTTTCTTT. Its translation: CASSPWKGEAFF.

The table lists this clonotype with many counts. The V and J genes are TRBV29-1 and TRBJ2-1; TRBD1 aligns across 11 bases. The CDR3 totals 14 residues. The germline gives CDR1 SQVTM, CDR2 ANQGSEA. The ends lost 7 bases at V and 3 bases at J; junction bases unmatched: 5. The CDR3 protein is CSGTGTGGYNEQFF. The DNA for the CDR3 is TGCAGCGGGACCGGGACAGGGGGCTACAATGAGCAGTTCTTC.

The CDR3 here is CASSQDTGSGNTIYF. Here the CDR3 DNA reads TGTGCCAGCAGCCAAGATACAGGCTCCGGAAACACCATATATTTT. The V and J genes are TRBV3-1 and TRBJ1-3; weak D call: TRBD1 (5 bases). Per germline, CDR1 LGHDT and CDR2 YNNKEL (reference sequence). The V end was cut by 0 bases, the J end by 4 bases, with 10 bases between. CDR3 length equals 15 residues.

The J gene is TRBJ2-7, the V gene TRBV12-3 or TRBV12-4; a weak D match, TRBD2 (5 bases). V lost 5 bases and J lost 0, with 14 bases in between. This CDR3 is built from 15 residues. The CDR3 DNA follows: TGTGCCAGCAGTCCCCGAGCGGAGAGCTCCTACGAGCAGTACTTC. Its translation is CASSPRAESSYEQYF.

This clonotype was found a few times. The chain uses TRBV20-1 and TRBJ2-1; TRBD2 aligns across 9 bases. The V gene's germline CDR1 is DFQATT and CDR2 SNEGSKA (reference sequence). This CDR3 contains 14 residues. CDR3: CRIAGVDSYNEQFF. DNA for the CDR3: TGCAGAATAGCGGGAGTTGACTCCTACAATGAGCAGTTCTTC.

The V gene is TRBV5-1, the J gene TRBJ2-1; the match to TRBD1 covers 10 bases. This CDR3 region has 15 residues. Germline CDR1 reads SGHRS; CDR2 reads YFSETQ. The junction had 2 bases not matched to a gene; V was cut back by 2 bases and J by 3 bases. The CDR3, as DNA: TGCGCCAGCAGCTTCTGGGACAGGGGCTACAATGAGCAGTTCTTC. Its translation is CASSFWDRGYNEQFF.

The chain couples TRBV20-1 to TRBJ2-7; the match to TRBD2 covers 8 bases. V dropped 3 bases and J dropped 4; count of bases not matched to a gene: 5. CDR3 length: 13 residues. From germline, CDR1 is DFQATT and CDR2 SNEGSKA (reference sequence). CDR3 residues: CSASRTGGYEQYF. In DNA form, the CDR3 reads TGCAGTGCTAGTCGAACGGGAGGGTACGAGCAGTACTTC.

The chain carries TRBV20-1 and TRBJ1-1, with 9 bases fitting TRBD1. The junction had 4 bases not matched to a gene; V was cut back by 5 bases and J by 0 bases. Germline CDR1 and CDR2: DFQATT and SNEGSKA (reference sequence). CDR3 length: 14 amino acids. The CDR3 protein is CSAGGTGLNTEAFF. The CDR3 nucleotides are TGCAGTGCTGGAGGGACAGGGTTGAACACTGAAGCTTTCTTT.

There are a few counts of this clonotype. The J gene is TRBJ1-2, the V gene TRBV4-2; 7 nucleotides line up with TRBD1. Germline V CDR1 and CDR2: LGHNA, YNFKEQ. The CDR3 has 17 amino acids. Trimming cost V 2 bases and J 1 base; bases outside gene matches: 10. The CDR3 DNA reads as TGTGCCAGCAGCCAAAGTGGCAGGGGGGTCGATAACTATGGCTACACCTTC. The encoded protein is CASSQSGRGVDNYGYTF.

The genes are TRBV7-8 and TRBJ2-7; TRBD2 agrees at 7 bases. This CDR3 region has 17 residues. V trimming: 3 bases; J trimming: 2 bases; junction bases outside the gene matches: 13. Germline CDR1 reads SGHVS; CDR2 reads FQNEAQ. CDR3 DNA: TGTGCCAGCAGCTTGCCCCGTAGGCGCAGCGGGGCCTACGAGCAGTACTTC. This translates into CASSLPRRRSGAYEQYF.

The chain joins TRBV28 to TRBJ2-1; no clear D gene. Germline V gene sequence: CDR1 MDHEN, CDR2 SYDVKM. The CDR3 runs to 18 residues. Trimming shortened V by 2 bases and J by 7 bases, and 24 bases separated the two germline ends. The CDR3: CASSLRSGRSLPRNEQFF. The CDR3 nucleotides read TGTGCCAGCAGTTTAAGGAGTGGTAGGTCTCTCCCGCGGAATGAGCAGTTCTTC.

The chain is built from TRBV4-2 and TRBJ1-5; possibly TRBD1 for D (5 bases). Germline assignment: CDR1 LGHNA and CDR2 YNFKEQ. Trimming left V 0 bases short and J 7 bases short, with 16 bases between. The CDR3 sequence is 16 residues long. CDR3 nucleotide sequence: TGTGCCAGCAGCCAAGAGTCAGTGGGGCTTGAACAGCCCCAGCATTTT. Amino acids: CASSQESVGLEQPQHF.

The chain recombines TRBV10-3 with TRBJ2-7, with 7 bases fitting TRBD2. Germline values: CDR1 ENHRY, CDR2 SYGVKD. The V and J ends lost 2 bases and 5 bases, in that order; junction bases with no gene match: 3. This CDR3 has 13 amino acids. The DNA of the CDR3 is TGTGCCATCAGTGAGGCGGGAGCGGACGAGCAGTACTTC. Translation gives CAISEAGADEQYF.

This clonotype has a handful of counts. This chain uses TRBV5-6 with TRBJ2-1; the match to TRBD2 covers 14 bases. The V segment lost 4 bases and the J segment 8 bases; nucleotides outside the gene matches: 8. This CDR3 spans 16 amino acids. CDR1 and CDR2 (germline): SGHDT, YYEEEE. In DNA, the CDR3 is TGTGCCAGCAGCCCGGGACTAGCGGGAGAGATCGATGAGCAGTTCTTC. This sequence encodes CASSPGLAGEIDEQFF.

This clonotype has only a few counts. The CDR3 here is CASSLRDTPYEQYF. Written as DNA, the CDR3 is TGTGCCAGCAGTTTGAGAGACACCCCCTACGAGCAGTACTTC. The chain employs TRBV12-3 or TRBV12-4 and TRBJ2-7; D is undetermined. This CDR3 has 14 residues. V was shortened by 3 bases and J by 2 bases, with 11 bases between the two germline ends.

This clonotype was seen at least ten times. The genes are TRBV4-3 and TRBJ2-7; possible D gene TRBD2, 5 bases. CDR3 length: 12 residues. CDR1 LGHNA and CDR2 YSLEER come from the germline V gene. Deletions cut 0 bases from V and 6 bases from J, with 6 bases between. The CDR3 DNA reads TGCGCCAGCAGCCAAGATGGGAGCGAGCAGTACTTC. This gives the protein CASSQDGSEQYF.

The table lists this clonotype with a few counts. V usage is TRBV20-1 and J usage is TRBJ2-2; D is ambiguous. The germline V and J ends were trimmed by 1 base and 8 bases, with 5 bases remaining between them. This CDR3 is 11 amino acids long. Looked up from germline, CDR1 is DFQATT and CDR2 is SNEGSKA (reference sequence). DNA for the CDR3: TGCAGTGCTAGAGGGAATGGGGAGCTGTTTTTT. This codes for CSARGNGELFF.

CDR3 amino acids: CASSHGQWRGQDYEQYF. CDR3 sequence (DNA): TGCGCCAGCAGCCATGGGCAGTGGAGGGGCCAGGACTACGAGCAGTACTTC. The V gene is TRBV4-1, the J gene TRBJ2-7, with D possibly being TRBD2 (6 bases). Germline CDR1 reads MGHRA; CDR2 reads YSYEKL. This CDR3 spans 17 amino acids. Trimming pared 3 bases from V and 3 bases from J, leaving 21 bases between.

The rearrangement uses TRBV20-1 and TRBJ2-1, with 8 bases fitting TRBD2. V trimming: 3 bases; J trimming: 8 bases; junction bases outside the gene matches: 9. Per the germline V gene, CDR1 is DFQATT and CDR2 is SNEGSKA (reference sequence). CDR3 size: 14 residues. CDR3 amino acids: CSASRRGVVDEQFF. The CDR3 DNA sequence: TGCAGTGCTAGCAGGCGGGGGGTCGTCGATGAGCAGTTCTTC.

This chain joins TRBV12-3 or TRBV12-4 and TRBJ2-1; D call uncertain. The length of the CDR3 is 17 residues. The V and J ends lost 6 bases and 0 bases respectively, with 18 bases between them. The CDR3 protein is CASRALQWRSSYNEQFF. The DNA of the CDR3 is TGTGCCAGCAGAGCCTTACAGTGGCGGAGCTCCTACAATGAGCAGTTCTTC.